One T cell receptor (beta chain) is described in this entry. The sample comes from a study of blood T cell repertoires in COVID-19. Repertoires were generated with immunoSEQ multiplex PCR, while TCRdb's copy carries only in-frame clones and drops some. The data contain some 290,000 clones, 70% to 90% of them singletons. Sequenced input: peripheral blood. The source of this sequence is a man younger than 35 with active or convalescent COVID-19.

DNA for the CDR3: TGTGCCAGCTCTCCGGGAGGCTCCTACGAGCAGTACTTC. Its translation: CASSPGGSYEQYF. The chain links TRBV6-5 to TRBJ2-7; TRBD2 aligns across 7 bases. The CDR3 consists of 13 residues. In germline, CDR1 is MNHEY, CDR2 SVGAGI. Germline trimming cut 8 bases from V and 0 bases from J; bases unmatched to any gene: 4.